This T cell receptor (beta chain) was documented in a study of CD8+CD57+ T cells in acquired aplastic anemia. Study-wide points: About 30 shared CD8+ CDR3s appeared highly expressed within patients' immunodominant clones.

Germline V lookup: CDR1 SNHLY, CDR2 FYNNEI. V was cut by 7 bases and J by 2 bases, with 9 bases left in between. The CDR3 spans 12 residues. TCR beta VDJ and CDR3 profiles were obtained from a genomic DNA template. TCRdb re-called the reads through MiXCR, storing one row per CDR3 protein. The repertoire consists of some 120,000 distinct CDR3 sequences, with about 60% occurring once and the leading ten covering about 31%. Selection for sequencing was limited to patients who had shown CD8+CD57+ cell expansion by flow cytometry. Every patient had severe acquired aplastic anemia. Details on this clonotype: Its matching antigen is unknown.

Sequencing input: sorted CD4+, CD8+, or CD8+CD57+ T cells (not recorded which) from PBMCs. This TCR was sampled from a human donor with aplastic anemia. V is TRBV2 and J is TRBJ2-7; D call uncertain. The CDR3 loop reads CASNPSPYEQYF. As DNA, the CDR3 is TGTGCCAGCAACCCGAGCCCCTACGAGCAGTACTTC. The full variable domain, rest sourced from reference TRBV2 and TRBJ2-7, is EPEVTQTPSHQVTQMGQEVILRCVPISNHLYFYWYRQILGQKVEFLVSFYNNEISEKSEIFDDQFSVERPDGSNFTLKIRSTKLEDSAMYFCASNPSPYEQYFGPGTRLTVT.